This entry is about one TCR beta chain. The data were obtained in a study of shared clonotypes between healthy human individuals. There were only Caucasian adults among the donors, and all lived in Nashville, Tennessee. As originally analysed: Without quality scores, immunoSEQ junctional reads could not be filtered like full-length reads. Clones were read by immunoSEQ multiplex PCR, and TCRdb kept only the in-frame ones, dropping some. The DNA was the basis for D and trimming; V, J and clone size are from that table. In the table there are about 980,000 clones, 76% of which are singletons. The receptor was derived from a man younger than 35 in good health. Material for sequencing was memory CD4+ T cells sorted from blood. Sample subset: CD45RA-negative fraction.

The CDR3 protein is CASTSSGRNTEAFF. The CDR3 region has the DNA TGTGCCAGCACCTCAAGCGGAAGGAACACTGAAGCTTTCTTT. V gene TRBV6-6 combines with J gene TRBJ1-1; D gene unclear. Germline CDR1 MNHNY, CDR2 SVGAGI (reference sequence). Trimming removed 7 bases from V and 1 base from J, with 13 bases in between. This CDR3 is built from 14 residues.